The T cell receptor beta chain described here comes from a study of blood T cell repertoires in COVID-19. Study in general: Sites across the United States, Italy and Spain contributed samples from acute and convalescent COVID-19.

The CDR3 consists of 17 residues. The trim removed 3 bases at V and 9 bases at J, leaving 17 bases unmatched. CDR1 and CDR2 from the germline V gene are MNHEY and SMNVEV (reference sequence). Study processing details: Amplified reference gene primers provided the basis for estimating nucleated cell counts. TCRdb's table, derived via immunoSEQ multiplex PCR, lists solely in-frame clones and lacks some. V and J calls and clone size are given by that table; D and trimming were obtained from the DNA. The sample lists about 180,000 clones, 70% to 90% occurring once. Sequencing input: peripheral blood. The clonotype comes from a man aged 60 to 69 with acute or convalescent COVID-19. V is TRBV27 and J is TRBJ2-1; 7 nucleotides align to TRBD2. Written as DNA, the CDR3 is TGTGCCAGCAGTTTGAGGGGCTGGGGGGAGGGCCTGATTGAGCAGTTCTTC. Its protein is CASSLRGWGEGLIEQFF.